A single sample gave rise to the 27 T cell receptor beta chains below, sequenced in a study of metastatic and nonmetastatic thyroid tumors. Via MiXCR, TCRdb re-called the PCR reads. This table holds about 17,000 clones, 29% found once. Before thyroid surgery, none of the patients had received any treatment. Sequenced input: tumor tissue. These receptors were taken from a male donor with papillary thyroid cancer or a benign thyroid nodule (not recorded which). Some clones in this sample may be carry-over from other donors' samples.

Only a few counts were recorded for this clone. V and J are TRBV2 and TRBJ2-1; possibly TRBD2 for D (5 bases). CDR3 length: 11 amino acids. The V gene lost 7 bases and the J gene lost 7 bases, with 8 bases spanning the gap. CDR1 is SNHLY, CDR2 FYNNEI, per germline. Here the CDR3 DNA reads TGTGCCAGCACCCGCGGGAATGAGCAGTTCTTC. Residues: CASTRGNEQFF.

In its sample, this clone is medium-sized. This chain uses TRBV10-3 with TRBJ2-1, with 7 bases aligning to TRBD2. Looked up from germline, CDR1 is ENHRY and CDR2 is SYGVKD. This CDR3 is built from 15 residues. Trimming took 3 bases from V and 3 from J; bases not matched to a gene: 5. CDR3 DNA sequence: TGTGCCATCAGTGAAGGTGGGGGGGACTACAATGAGCAGTTCTTC. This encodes CAISEGGGDYNEQFF.

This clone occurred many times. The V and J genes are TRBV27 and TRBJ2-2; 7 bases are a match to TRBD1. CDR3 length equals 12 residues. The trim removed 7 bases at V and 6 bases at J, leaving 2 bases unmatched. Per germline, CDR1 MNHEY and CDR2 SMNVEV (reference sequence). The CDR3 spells CASITGAGELFF. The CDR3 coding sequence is TGTGCCAGCATTACAGGGGCCGGGGAGCTGTTTTTT.

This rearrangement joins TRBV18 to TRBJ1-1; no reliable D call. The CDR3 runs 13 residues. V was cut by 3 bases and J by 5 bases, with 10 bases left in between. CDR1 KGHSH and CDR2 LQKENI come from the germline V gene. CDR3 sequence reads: CASSPSPGTEAFF. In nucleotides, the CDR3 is TGTGCCAGCTCACCTAGCCCCGGGACTGAAGCTTTCTTT.

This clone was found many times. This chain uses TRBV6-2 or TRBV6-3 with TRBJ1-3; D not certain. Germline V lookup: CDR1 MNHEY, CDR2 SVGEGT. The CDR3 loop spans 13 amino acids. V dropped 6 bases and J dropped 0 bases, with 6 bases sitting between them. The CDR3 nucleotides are TGTGCCAGCAGGGAGAGCTCTGGAAACACCATATATTTT. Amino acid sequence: CASRESSGNTIYF.

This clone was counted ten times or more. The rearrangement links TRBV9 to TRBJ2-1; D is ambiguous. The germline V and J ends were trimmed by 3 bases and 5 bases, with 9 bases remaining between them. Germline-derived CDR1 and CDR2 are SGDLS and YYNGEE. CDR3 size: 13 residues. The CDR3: CASSGNYDNEQFF. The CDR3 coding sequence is TGTGCCAGCAGCGGAAACTACGACAATGAGCAGTTCTTC.

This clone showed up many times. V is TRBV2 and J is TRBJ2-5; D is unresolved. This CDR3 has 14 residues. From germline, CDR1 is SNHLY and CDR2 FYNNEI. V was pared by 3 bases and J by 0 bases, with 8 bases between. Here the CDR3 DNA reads TGTGCCAGCAGTGACAAGCGTCACCAAGAGACCCAGTACTTC. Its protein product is CASSDKRHQETQYF. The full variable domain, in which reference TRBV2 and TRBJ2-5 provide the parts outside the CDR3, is EPEVTQTPSHQVTQMGQEVILRCVPISNHLYFYWYRQILGQKVEFLVSFYNNEISEKSEIFDDQFSVERPDGSNFTLKIRSTKLEDSAMYFCASSDKRHQETQYFGPGTRLLVL.

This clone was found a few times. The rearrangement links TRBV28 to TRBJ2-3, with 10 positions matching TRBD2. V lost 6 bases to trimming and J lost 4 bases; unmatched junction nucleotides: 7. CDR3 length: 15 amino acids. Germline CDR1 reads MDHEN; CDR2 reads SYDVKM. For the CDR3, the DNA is TGTGCCAGCAGGACCAGCGGGAGGGATGCAGATACGCAGTATTTT. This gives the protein CASRTSGRDADTQYF.

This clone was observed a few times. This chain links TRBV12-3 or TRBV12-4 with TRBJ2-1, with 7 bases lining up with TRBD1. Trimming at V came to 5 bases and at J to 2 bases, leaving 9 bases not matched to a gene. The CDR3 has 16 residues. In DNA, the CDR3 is TGTGCCAGCAGTGCCGACAGGGCGGATACCTACAATGAGCAGTTCTTC. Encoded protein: CASSADRADTYNEQFF.

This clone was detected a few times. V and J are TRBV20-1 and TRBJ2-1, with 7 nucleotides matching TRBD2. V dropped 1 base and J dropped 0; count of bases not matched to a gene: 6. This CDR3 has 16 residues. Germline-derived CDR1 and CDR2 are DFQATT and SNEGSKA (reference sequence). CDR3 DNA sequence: TGCAGTGCTAGAGGGTTGGGCGGGAGCTCCTACAATGAGCAGTTCTTC. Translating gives CSARGLGGSSYNEQFF.

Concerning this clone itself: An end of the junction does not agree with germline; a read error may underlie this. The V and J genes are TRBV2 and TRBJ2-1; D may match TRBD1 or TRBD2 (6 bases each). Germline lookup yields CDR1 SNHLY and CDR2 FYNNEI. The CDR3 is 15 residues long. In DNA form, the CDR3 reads TGTTCCAGCAGTGAACTTTCGGGGGCCAACAATGAGCAGTTCTTC. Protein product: CSSSELSGANNEQFF.

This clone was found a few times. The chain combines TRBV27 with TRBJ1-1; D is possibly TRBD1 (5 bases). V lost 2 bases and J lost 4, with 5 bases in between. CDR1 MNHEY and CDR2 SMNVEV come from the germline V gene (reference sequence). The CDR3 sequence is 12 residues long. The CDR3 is CASSLTGTEAFF. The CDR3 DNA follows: TGTGCCAGCAGTTTAACAGGCACTGAAGCTTTCTTT.

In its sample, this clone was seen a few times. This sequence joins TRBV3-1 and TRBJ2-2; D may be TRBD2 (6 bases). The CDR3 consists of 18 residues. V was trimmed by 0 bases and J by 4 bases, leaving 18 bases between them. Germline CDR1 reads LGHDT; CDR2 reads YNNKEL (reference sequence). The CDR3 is CASSQDHVTSGITGELFF. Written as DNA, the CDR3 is TGTGCCAGCAGCCAAGATCACGTGACTAGTGGGATCACCGGGGAGCTGTTTTTT. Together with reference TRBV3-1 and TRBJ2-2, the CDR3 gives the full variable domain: DTAVSQTPKYLVTQMGNDKSIKCEQNLGHDTMYWYKQDSKKFLKIMFSYNNKELIINETVPNRFSPKSPDKAHLNLHINSLELGDSAVYFCASSQDHVTSGITGELFFGEGSRLTVL.

CDR3 coding DNA: TGTGCCAGCAGTGTAACTAGCGGAGCAAACACCGGGGAGCTGTTTTTT. Its protein is CASSVTSGANTGELFF. The chain uses TRBV6-1 and TRBJ2-2, with 8 nucleotides matching TRBD2. Trimming took 4 bases from V and 2 from J; bases not matched to a gene: 6. The germline gives CDR1 MNHNS, CDR2 SASEGT. The CDR3 runs to 16 residues.

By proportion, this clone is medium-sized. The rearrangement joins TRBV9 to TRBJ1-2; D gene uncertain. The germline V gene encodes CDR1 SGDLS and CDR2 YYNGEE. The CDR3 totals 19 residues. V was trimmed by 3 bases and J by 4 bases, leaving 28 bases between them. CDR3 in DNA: TGTGCCAGCAGCGCTAGTCTCCAAGGGAAGGGATTTGGGAGCTATGGCTACACCTTC. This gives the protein CASSASLQGKGFGSYGYTF.

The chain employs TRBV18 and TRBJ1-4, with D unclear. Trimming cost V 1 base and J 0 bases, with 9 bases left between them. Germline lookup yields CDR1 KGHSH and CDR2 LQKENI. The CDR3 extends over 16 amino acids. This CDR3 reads CASSPLEGATNEKLFF. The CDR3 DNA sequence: TGTGCCAGCTCACCACTGGAGGGCGCAACTAATGAAAAACTGTTTTTT.

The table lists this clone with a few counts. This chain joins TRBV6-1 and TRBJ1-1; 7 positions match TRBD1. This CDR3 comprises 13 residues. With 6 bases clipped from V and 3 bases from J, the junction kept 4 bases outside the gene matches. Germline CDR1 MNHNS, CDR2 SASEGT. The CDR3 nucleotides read TGTGCCAGCAGACGAGACAGGGACACTGAAGCTTTCTTT. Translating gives CASRRDRDTEAFF.

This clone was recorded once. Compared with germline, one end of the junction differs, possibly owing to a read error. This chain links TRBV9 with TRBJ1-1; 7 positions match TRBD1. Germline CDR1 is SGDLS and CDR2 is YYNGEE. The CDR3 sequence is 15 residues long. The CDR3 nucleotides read TGTGCCAGCTGCACCGACCAGGGGGTTTACACTGAAGCTTTGTTT. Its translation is CASCTDQGVYTEALF.

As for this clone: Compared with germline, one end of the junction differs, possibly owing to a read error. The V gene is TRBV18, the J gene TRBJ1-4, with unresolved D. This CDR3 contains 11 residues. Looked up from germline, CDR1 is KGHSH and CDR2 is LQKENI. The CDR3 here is CASSPQEKLFF. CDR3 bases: TGTGCCAGCTCCCCACAGGAAAAACTGTTTTTT.

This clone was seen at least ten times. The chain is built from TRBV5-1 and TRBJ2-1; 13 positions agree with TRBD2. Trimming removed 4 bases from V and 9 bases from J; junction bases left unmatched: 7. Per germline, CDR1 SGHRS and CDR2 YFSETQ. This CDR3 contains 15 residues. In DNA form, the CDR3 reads TGCGCCAGCAGCCCCACACTAGCGGGGGGGAGTGAGCAGTTCTTC. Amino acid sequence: CASSPTLAGGSEQFF.

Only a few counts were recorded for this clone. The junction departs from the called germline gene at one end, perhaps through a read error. CDR3 residues: CANSYGLSGGPNTGELFF. The DNA for the CDR3 is TGTGCCAACAGTTACGGGCTATCGGGAGGCCCGAACACCGGGGAGCTGTTTTTT. The V call is TRBV6-5, the J call TRBJ2-2; the match to TRBD2 covers 7 bases. Germline V CDR1 and CDR2: MNHEY, SVGAGI. The CDR3 consists of 18 residues.

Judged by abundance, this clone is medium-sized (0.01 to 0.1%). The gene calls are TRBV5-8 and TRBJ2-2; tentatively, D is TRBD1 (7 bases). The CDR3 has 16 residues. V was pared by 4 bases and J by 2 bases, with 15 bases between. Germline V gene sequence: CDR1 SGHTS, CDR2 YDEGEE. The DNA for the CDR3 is TGTGCCAGCAGCCGCGGGACAGACTTTAACACCGGGGAGCTGTTTTTT. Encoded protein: CASSRGTDFNTGELFF.

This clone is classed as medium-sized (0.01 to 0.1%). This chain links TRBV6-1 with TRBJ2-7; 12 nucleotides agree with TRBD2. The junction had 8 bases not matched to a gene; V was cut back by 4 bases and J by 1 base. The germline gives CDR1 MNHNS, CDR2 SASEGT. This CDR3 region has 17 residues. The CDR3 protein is CASSGGLAGRGSYEQYF. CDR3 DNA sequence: TGTGCCAGCAGTGGGGGACTAGCGGGTCGAGGATCCTACGAGCAGTACTTC.

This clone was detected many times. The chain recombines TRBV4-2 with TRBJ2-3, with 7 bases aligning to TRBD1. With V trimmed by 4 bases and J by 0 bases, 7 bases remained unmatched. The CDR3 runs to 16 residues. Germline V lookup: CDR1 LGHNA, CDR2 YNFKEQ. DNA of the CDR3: TGTGCCAGCAGCCCCATGGACAGGCCTAGCACAGATACGCAGTATTTT. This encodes CASSPMDRPSTDTQYF.

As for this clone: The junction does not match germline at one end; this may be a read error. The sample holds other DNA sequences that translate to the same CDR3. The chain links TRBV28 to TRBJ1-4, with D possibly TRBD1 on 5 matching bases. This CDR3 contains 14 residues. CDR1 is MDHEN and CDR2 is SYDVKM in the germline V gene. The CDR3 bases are TGTGCCAGCAGTTTCAGGACACCGAATGAAAAACTGTTCTTT. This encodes CASSFRTPNEKLFF. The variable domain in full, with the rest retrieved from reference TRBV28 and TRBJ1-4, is DVKVTQSSRYLVKRTGEKVFLECVQDMDHENMFWYRQDPGLGLRLIYFSYDVKMKEKGDIPEGYSVSREKKERFSLILESASTNQTSMYLCASSFRTPNEKLFFGSGTQLSVL.

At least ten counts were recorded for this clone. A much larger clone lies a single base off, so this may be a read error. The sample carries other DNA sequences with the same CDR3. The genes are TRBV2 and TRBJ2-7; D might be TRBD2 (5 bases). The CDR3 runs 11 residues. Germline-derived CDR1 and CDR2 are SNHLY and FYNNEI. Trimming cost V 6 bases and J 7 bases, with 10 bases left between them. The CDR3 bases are TGTGCCAGCAGGGAACCGGGGGAGCAGTACTTC. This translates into CASREPGEQYF.

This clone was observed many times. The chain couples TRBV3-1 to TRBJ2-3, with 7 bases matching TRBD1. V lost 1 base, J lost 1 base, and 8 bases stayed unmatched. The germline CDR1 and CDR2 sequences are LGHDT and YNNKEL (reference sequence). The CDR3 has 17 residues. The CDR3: CASSQVLDRRRTDTQYF. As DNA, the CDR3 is TGTGCCAGCAGCCAAGTTCTGGACAGGCGCCGCACAGATACGCAGTATTTT.